This T cell receptor beta chain derives from a study of control samples from healthy donors and cancer patients. Sequenced by immunoSEQ multiplex PCR; TCRdb stores in-frame clones only, minus some. Of 100,000 or so clones in the sample, around three quarters are singletons; the top ten hold about 10%. The V gene lost 0 bases and the J gene lost 8 bases, with 11 bases spanning the gap. The CDR3 has 14 residues. This TCR derives from a woman aged 30 to 39 in good health. Sequencing was carried out using blood. The chain couples TRBV5-3 to TRBJ1-4, with D hard to call. TRBV5-3 is filed as an ORF, its function uncertain. The CDR3 is CARSLARNEEKLFF. In nucleotides, the CDR3 is TGTGCCAGAAGCTTGGCCCGAAATGAGGAAAAACTGTTTTTT.